Listed below are T cell receptor beta chains from one sample, sequenced in a study of shared clonotypes between healthy human individuals. Clones were sequenced by immunoSEQ multiplex PCR, and TCRdb holds only the in-frame ones, with some missing. The repertoire holds 2 million to 2.5 million clones, with 85% to 95% as singletons. Sequencing used naive CD4+ T cells from PBMCs. Receptors were obtained from a man younger than 35 in good health. Some clones in this sample may be carry-over from other donors' samples. Both conserved end residues are part of each CDR3. The D gene is left open where the match is weak. Clone size is stated in some rows and not others, as once, few, many or a class when expanded.

d_call	clone_size	v_call	j_call	cdr3_aa	cdr3_nt
TRBD2	.	TRBV28	TRBJ2-7	CASSLTSGSREQYF	TGTGCCAGCAGTTTGACTAGCGGGAGTCGCGAGCAGTACTTC
.	.	TRBV7-6	TRBJ2-2	CASSRRTVNTGELFF	TGTGCCAGCAGCAGACGGACAGTGAACACCGGGGAGCTGTTTTTT
.	.	TRBV5-6	TRBJ1-1	CASSFRGRVNTEAFF	TGTGCCAGCAGCTTTCGGGGGCGCGTGAACACTGAAGCTTTCTTT
.	.	TRBV27	TRBJ1-2	CASSLSRLGAGKGYGYTF	TGTGCCAGCAGTTTATCGAGGCTAGGGGCGGGGAAGGGCTATGGCTACACCTTC
.	.	TRBV4-1	TRBJ2-7	CASSHPPRGPLTYEQYF	TGCGCCAGCAGCCACCCCCCGCGGGGGCCCCTTACCTACGAGCAGTACTTC
.	.	TRBV7-9	TRBJ1-2	CASSLVPHSNYGYTF	TGTGCCAGCAGCTTAGTCCCGCACTCTAACTATGGCTACACCTTC
TRBD2	.	TRBV7-3	TRBJ2-3	CASSLGAGVQYF	TGTGCCAGCAGCTTAGGAGCGGGAGTTCAGTATTTT
.	.	TRBV7-2	TRBJ2-3	CASSLVHQSSTDTQYF	TGTGCCAGCAGCTTAGTCCACCAATCGAGCACAGATACGCAGTATTTT
TRBD1	.	TRBV28	TRBJ2-2	CATRTGGTGELFF	TGTGCCACCCGGACAGGGGGGACCGGGGAGCTGTTTTTT
TRBD1	.	TRBV11-2	TRBJ1-4	CASSNLQGKEKLFF	TGTGCCAGCAGTAACCTACAGGGGAAGGAAAAACTGTTTTTT
.	.	TRBV2	TRBJ1-5	CASSLLAGAQPQHF	TGTGCCAGCAGTCTCCTCGCGGGGGCTCAGCCCCAGCATTTT
.	.	TRBV27	TRBJ2-2	CASRWGAPTGELFF	TGTGCCAGCAGGTGGGGGGCGCCCACCGGGGAGCTGTTTTTT
.	.	TRBV27	TRBJ2-7	CASSPHPLAQVSSYEQYF	TGTGCCAGCAGCCCCCACCCTTTGGCACAGGTGAGCTCCTACGAGCAGTACTTC
.	.	TRBV18	TRBJ1-5	CASSLDSNQPQHF	TGTGCCAGCTCACTCGATAGCAATCAGCCCCAGCATTTT
.	.	TRBV28	TRBJ1-5	CASQASGEGNQPQHF	TGTGCCAGTCAAGCGTCCGGGGAGGGCAATCAGCCCCAGCATTTT
.	.	TRBV7-3	TRBJ2-1	CASSLAGGNYNEQFF	TGTGCCAGCAGCTTAGCTGGCGGGAACTACAATGAGCAGTTCTTC
TRBD1	once	TRBV5-1	TRBJ1-4	CASSVGQMTTNEKLFF	TGCGCCAGCAGCGTGGGACAGATGACAACTAATGAAAAACTGTTTTTT
.	.	TRBV12-2	TRBJ2-2	CASRLALVATEELFF	TGTGCAAGTCGCTTAGCGCTCGTCGCGACAGAGGAGCTGTTTTTT
.	.	TRBV19	TRBJ1-2	CASSIPGRDYGYTF	TGTGCCAGTAGTATTCCAGGGCGGGACTATGGCTACACCTTC
.	.	TRBV7-6	TRBJ2-7	CASSLMSKDNSYEQYF	TGTGCCAGCAGCTTAATGTCCAAGGACAACTCCTACGAGCAGTACTTC
.	.	TRBV7-8	TRBJ1-5	CASSGRTVLWPQHF	TGTGCCAGCAGCGGACGGACAGTCCTCTGGCCCCAGCATTTT
TRBD1	.	TRBV5-1	TRBJ1-1	CASSLDRGGTEAFF	TGCGCCAGCAGCTTGGACAGGGGAGGAACTGAAGCTTTCTTT
TRBD1	.	TRBV20-1	TRBJ2-6	CSAGQNGVLTF	TGCAGTGCGGGACAGAACGGCGTCCTGACTTTC
.	.	TRBV27	TRBJ1-2	CASSNSKTIQARGYTF	TGTGCCAGCAGTAATTCGAAAACAATACAAGCGCGCGGCTACACCTTC
TRBD1	.	TRBV5-4	TRBJ1-2	CASSLGTGVNYGYTF	TGTGCCAGCAGCTTGGGGACAGGGGTGAACTATGGCTACACCTTC
.	few	TRBV28	TRBJ1-5	CASSLPTTQPQHF	TGTGCCAGCAGTTTACCGACAACGCAGCCCCAGCATTTT